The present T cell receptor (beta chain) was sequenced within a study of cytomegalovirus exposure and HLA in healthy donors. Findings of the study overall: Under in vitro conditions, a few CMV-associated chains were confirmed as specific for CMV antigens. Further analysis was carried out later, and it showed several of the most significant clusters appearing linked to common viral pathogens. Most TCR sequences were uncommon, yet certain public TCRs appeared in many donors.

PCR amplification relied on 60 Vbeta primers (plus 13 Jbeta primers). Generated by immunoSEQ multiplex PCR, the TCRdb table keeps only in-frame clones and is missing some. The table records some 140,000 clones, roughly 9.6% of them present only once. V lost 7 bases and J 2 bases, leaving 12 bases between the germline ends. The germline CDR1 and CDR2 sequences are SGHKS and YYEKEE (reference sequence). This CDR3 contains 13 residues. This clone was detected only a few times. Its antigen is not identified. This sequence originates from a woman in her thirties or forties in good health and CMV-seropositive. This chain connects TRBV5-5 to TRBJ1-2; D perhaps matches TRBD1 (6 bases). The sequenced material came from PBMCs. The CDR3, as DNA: TGTGCCAGCGGTCTACAGGGCAACTATGGCTACACCTTC. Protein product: CASGLQGNYGYTF.